These 25 T cell receptor beta chains came from one sample sequenced in a study of identifying expanded T cells in peripheral blood. Only in-frame clones appear in the TCRdb table, and some are missing; sequencing was by immunoSEQ multiplex PCR. The profile shows 95,000 to 100,000 clones, 87% of them singletons. Sequencing was performed on blood. The receptor set was obtained from a person aged 18 to 70 in good health.

The rearrangement uses TRBV9 and TRBJ2-3; TRBD1 matches at 10 bases. This CDR3 comprises 17 residues. Germline V lookup: CDR1 SGDLS, CDR2 YYNGEE. Trimming at V came to 0 bases and at J to 6 bases, leaving 10 bases not matched to a gene. The CDR3 spells CASSVGVGQGVGDTQYF. As DNA, the CDR3 is TGTGCCAGCAGCGTAGGAGTAGGACAGGGGGTAGGGGATACGCAGTATTTT. Complete variable domain (other parts from reference TRBV9 and TRBJ2-3): DSGVTQTPKHLITATGQRVTLRCSPRSGDLSVYWYQQSLDQGLQFLIQYYNGEERAKGNILERFSAQQFPDLHSELNLSSLELGDSALYFCASSVGVGQGVGDTQYFGPGTRLTVL.

CDR3 bases: TGTGCCAGCTGTCTCGGGAGAGTGGCGATCGAGCAGTTCTTC. Its translation is CASCLGRVAIEQFF. The chain has TRBV5-6 and TRBJ2-1, with D possibly TRBD2 on 6 matching bases. The CDR3 has 14 residues. Deletions cut 7 bases from V and 10 bases from J, with 21 bases between. Germline V lookup: CDR1 SGHDT, CDR2 YYEEEE.

The table lists this clone with a count of one. V and J are TRBV11-3 and TRBJ2-6, with D perhaps being TRBD1 or TRBD2 (5 bases each). Trimming pared 1 base from V and 3 bases from J, leaving 10 bases between. In germline, CDR1 is SGHNT, CDR2 YENEEA. This CDR3 has 16 residues. The CDR3 region is CASSLGDALGANVLTF. The DNA for the CDR3 is TGTGCCAGCAGCTTAGGGGACGCGCTTGGGGCCAACGTCCTGACTTTC. Using reference TRBV11-3 and TRBJ2-6 for the parts outside the CDR3, the full variable domain is EAGVVQSPRYKIIEKKQPVAFWCNPISGHNTLYWYLQNLGQGPELLIRYENEEAVDDSQLPKDRFSAERLKGVDSTLKIQPAELGDSAVYLCASSLGDALGANVLTFGAGSRLTVL.

CDR3 nucleotide sequence: TGTGCCAGCAGCTTAGGTGGGGGGTCTCTTAACTATGGCTACACCTTC. This codes for CASSLGGGSLNYGYTF. This sequence joins TRBV7-2 and TRBJ1-2; a weak D match, TRBD1 (5 bases). CDR3 length equals 16 residues. CDR1 is SGHTA and CDR2 is FQGNSA in the germline V gene. V lost 1 base and J lost 1, with 13 bases in between. Full variable domain (outside the CDR3, taken from reference TRBV7-2 and TRBJ1-2): GAGVSQSPSNKVTEKGKDVELRCDPISGHTALYWYRQSLGQGLEFLIYFQGNSAPDKSGLPSDRFSAERTGGSVSTLTIQRTQQEDSAVYLCASSLGGGSLNYGYTFGSGTRLTVV.

The V call is TRBV6-1, the J call TRBJ2-7; D perhaps matches TRBD1 (6 bases). The CDR3 runs to 17 residues. Germline assignment: CDR1 MNHNS and CDR2 SASEGT. The V end lost 1 base, the J end lost 6 bases, and 22 bases lay between the germline ends. CDR3 protein: CASSEGKMGERGSEQYF. CDR3 coding DNA: TGTGCCAGCAGTGAAGGGAAAATGGGGGAGAGGGGGAGCGAGCAGTACTTC.

This chain connects TRBV7-8 to TRBJ1-2; D remains ambiguous. The CDR3 consists of 14 residues. The germline gives CDR1 SGHVS, CDR2 FQNEAQ. V gave up 7 bases and J gave up 3 bases, with 15 bases separating them. CDR3 sequence: CASTNRGNDYGYTF. Written as DNA, the CDR3 is TGTGCCAGCACCAACCGCGGGAACGACTATGGCTACACCTTC.

V and J are TRBV28 and TRBJ1-1; D perhaps matches TRBD1 (6 bases). Germline lookup yields CDR1 MDHEN and CDR2 SYDVKM. V was clipped by 2 bases and J by 7 bases, with 11 bases between them. The CDR3 consists of 13 residues. Here the CDR3 DNA reads TGTGCCAGCAGTTTAGGGGGGCGTCATGAAGCTTTCTTT. Translated, it gives CASSLGGRHEAFF.

This chain uses TRBV11-1 with TRBJ2-2, with 8 bases that match TRBD1. The V gene end was trimmed by 3 bases and the J gene end by 0 bases; junction bases not matched to a gene: 3. CDR3 length equals 16 residues. Germline assignment: CDR1 SGHAT and CDR2 FQDESV (reference sequence). The CDR3 sequence: CASSLPGGPNTGELFF. The CDR3 bases are TGTGCCAGCAGCTTGCCAGGGGGCCCGAACACCGGGGAGCTGTTTTTT.

The V and J genes are TRBV7-8 and TRBJ2-7, with unresolved D. Germline values: CDR1 SGHVS, CDR2 FQNEAQ. The CDR3 is 15 amino acids. V lost 5 bases to trimming and J lost 3 bases, with 17 bases between them. The CDR3 is CASSPTRGPVYEQYF. In nucleotides, the CDR3 is TGTGCCAGCAGCCCTACGAGAGGCCCGGTCTACGAGCAGTACTTC.

The table lists this clone with a count of one. The chain links TRBV29-1 to TRBJ1-4; tentative D call: TRBD1 (5 bases). V was shortened by 4 bases and J by 8 bases, with 5 bases between the two germline ends. CDR3 length equals 10 residues. Germline V gene data show CDR1 as SQVTM and CDR2 as ANQGSEA. The CDR3 protein is CSVGQEKLFF. The CDR3 nucleotides are TGCAGCGTTGGACAGGAAAAACTGTTTTTT.

The rearrangement joins TRBV6-5 to TRBJ1-2; perhaps TRBD1 as D (5 bases). Trimming cost V 4 bases and J 4 bases, with 19 bases left between them. Germline V lookup: CDR1 MNHEY, CDR2 SVGAGI. The CDR3 has 16 residues. CDR3: CASSSTVPLTLYGYTF. The CDR3 DNA reads TGTGCCAGCAGTTCGACAGTCCCTCTAACTCTCTATGGCTACACCTTC.

This clone has only one observation. The chain combines TRBV6-5 with TRBJ1-6; no clear D gene. This CDR3 contains 13 residues. Germline lookup yields CDR1 MNHEY and CDR2 SVGAGI. V was pared by 8 bases and J by 4 bases, with 9 bases between. CDR3 residues: CASYGLYNSPLHF. The CDR3 DNA reads TGTGCCAGCTACGGACTGTATAATTCACCCCTCCACTTT.

The V call is TRBV28, the J call TRBJ2-5; 8 positions match TRBD2. The J segment lost 3 bases and the V segment lost 6 bases, leaving 12 bases of the junction unmatched. Germline-derived CDR1 and CDR2 are MDHEN and SYDVKM. The CDR3 is 16 residues long. CDR3 sequence (DNA): TGTGCCAGCAGCCACGCGGGACTAGGGACTAAAGAGACCCAGTACTTC. As protein: CASSHAGLGTKETQYF.

V gene TRBV7-6 combines with J gene TRBJ1-3, with TRBD1 matching over 9 bases. J was trimmed by 4 bases and V by 5 bases; bases with no gene match: 9. CDR1 and CDR2 (germline): SGHVS, FNYEAQ. The CDR3 has 16 residues. Here the CDR3 reads CASSRDRANLGNTIYF. DNA for the CDR3: TGTGCCAGCAGCCGGGACAGGGCCAACCTAGGAAACACCATATATTTT.

The rearrangement joins TRBV5-5 to TRBJ2-7; D unresolved. Germline-derived CDR1 and CDR2 are SGHKS and YYEKEE (reference sequence). CDR3 length: 11 amino acids. The ends were cut back, 4 bases at V and 4 bases at J, with 6 bases in the middle. The CDR3 DNA reads as TGTGCCAGCAGCCCCCCGTACGAGCAGTACTTC. As protein: CASSPPYEQYF.

V and J are TRBV10-1 and TRBJ2-3; 9 bases map to TRBD2. This CDR3 comprises 15 residues. Per the germline V gene, CDR1 is WNHNN and CDR2 is SYGVQD (reference sequence). Trimming removed 3 bases from V and 5 bases from J; junction bases left unmatched: 6. CDR3 residues: CASSDGGGAEDTQYF. DNA of the CDR3: TGCGCCAGCAGTGATGGCGGGGGGGCAGAAGATACGCAGTATTTT.

For this clone: One end of the junction fails to match germline, which may point to a read error. The rearrangement uses TRBV10-3 and TRBJ2-7; 9 bases map to TRBD2. This CDR3 has 14 amino acids. CDR1 and CDR2 from the germline V gene are ENHRY and SYGVKD. The CDR3 loop is CAISPGTSSNEQYF. The CDR3 DNA sequence: TGTGCCATCAGCCCCGGGACTAGCTCCAACGAGCAGTACTTC.

The chain links TRBV9 to TRBJ2-1; D is undetermined. This CDR3 has 13 amino acids. The V and J ends lost 0 bases and 9 bases respectively, with 10 bases between them. The germline gives CDR1 SGDLS, CDR2 YYNGEE. In nucleotides, the CDR3 is TGTGCCAGCAGCGTAGCGGGTTGGGGTGAGCAGTTCTTC. Its protein is CASSVAGWGEQFF.

This clone came up a few times. V gene TRBV4-1 combines with J gene TRBJ2-3; D is undetermined. V lost 1 base to trimming and J lost 3 bases, with 11 bases between them. Germline V CDR1 and CDR2: MGHRA, YSYEKL. CDR3 length: 15 residues. CDR3 nucleotides: TGCGCCAGCAGCCAAGTGTTAATCCGGACAGATACGCAGTATTTT. Protein product: CASSQVLIRTDTQYF.

This chain connects TRBV29-1 to TRBJ2-3; D unresolved. CDR3 length equals 11 residues. Trimming removed 4 bases at V and 11 bases at J, with 13 bases between. CDR1 is SQVTM, CDR2 ANQGSEA, per germline. CDR3 loop: CSVAVGYEQYF. For the CDR3, the DNA is TGCAGCGTTGCAGTGGGTTATGAGCAGTATTTT.

The chain combines TRBV19 with TRBJ2-7, with D perhaps being TRBD1 or TRBD2 (5 bases each). This CDR3 is 16 amino acids long. Looked up from germline, CDR1 is LNHDA and CDR2 is SQIVND (reference sequence). V lost 6 bases and J lost 3, with 21 bases in between. CDR3: CASSPGELGRFYEQYF. For the CDR3, the DNA is TGTGCCAGTAGCCCCGGGGAACTGGGACGCTTCTACGAGCAGTACTTC.

The rearrangement joins TRBV6-5 to TRBJ1-3; D unclear. The CDR3 spans 12 residues. Germline lookup yields CDR1 MNHEY and CDR2 SVGAGI. Trimming stripped 6 bases from V and 14 bases from J, with 17 bases between. CDR3 sequence: CASSILGIDLYF. In DNA form, the CDR3 reads TGTGCCAGCAGCATCCTCGGAATTGATTTATATTTT.

This chain links TRBV7-9 with TRBJ1-5, with D unresolved. CDR1 and CDR2 from the germline V gene are SEHNR and FQNEAQ (reference sequence). V lost 4 bases, J lost 5 bases, and 9 bases lay in between. CDR3 length: 13 amino acids. The CDR3 sequence: CASSSTFDQPQHF. The CDR3 DNA reads TGTGCCAGCAGCTCGACCTTTGATCAGCCCCAGCATTTT.

The J gene is TRBJ2-5, the V gene TRBV13; 7 nucleotides match TRBD2. Germline lookup yields CDR1 PRHDT and CDR2 FYEKMQ (reference sequence). The ends lost 3 bases at V and 1 base at J; junction bases unmatched: 5. The CDR3 has 15 residues. The CDR3 nucleotides are TGTGCCAGCAGCTTGTTCGGGGAGGGCCAAGAGACCCAGTACTTC. It encodes CASSLFGEGQETQYF.

The chain has TRBV18 and TRBJ1-2; 7 positions match TRBD1. Trimming at V came to 3 bases and at J to 0 bases, leaving 13 bases not matched to a gene. Germline values: CDR1 KGHSH, CDR2 LQKENI. The CDR3 consists of 18 residues. This CDR3 reads CASSPSIQGKGANYGYTF. In nucleotides, the CDR3 is TGTGCCAGCTCACCGTCAATACAGGGGAAGGGAGCTAACTATGGCTACACCTTC.